This T cell receptor (beta chain) was identified in a study of CD8 T cells in Susac syndrome. With 6 bases removed from V and 10 bases from J, the gap between germline ends came to 19 bases. There are 15 residues in the CDR3. In germline, CDR1 is MNHEY, CDR2 SVGAGI. Random-hexamer reverse transcription was applied to about 0.5 to 1 ug RNA. TCRdb recomputed calls from the immunoSEQ multiplex PCR reads with MiXCR, one row per CDR3 protein. The table records about 200,000 distinct CDR3 sequences, 90% to 95% of them present only once. The CD8+ and CD4+ T cells were negatively isolated, with the TEMRA cells enriched by FACS.

The specimen sequenced was CD4+ T cells from PBMCs. The chain is built from TRBV6-5 and TRBJ1-6; D uncertain. The TCR sequence derives from a human donor with multiple sclerosis. Here the CDR3 DNA reads TGTGCCAGCAGCTCGCGGCCTCTCCGAGGGTCACCCCTCCACTTT. Amino acids: CASSSRPLRGSPLHF.